This TCR beta chain was documented in a study of PD-L1 blockade in urothelial cancer. Time point in this sample: pretreatment peripheral blood. The CDR3 sequence is 14 residues long. V was pared by 4 bases and J by 3 bases, with 4 bases of the junction left unmatched. Germline CDR1 reads SGHRS; CDR2 reads YFSETQ. Generated by immunoSEQ multiplex PCR, the TCRdb table keeps only in-frame clones and is missing some. The repertoire holds tens of thousands of clones, with approximately 88% as singletons. Sequences were derived from PBMCs, sampled around atezolizumab (anti-PD-L1) treatment. V is TRBV5-1 and J is TRBJ2-7; 10 bases agree with TRBD2. The TCR comes from an elderly woman with urothelial cancer. CDR3 nucleotides: TGCGCCAGCAGCCAAAGGACTAGCGGCTACGAGCAGTACTTC. Its translation: CASSQRTSGYEQYF.